This TCR beta chain is from a study of Tregs in tolerant kidney transplant recipients (dated 2019 in TCRdb). Study-wide context: Before combined kidney and bone marrow transplantation, this study identified donor-specific regulatory T cells using TCRbeta sequencing and then followed those same cells after transplant.

As for this clone: Its specific antigen is unknown. No base-level quality is on record; no much larger clone is a single base apart. The identical CDR3 is also encoded by other nucleotide sequences in the sample.

As encoded in the germline V gene (reference sequence), CDR1 is MNHNY while CDR2 is SVGAGI. Trimming removed 6 bases from V and 13 bases from J; the gene matches leave 10 bases unexplained. CDR3 length: 14 amino acids, cysteine to phenylalanine. The entry retains the CDR3 DNA only, 42 bases that are in frame from base 1. The transplants used related donors along with nonmyeloablative bone marrow transplantation, and in the human trials mixed chimerism was transient. Unstimulated Tregs (CD4+CD25+CD127-), CD4+ non-Tregs (CD4+CD25-), CD4 and CD8 cells were FACS-sorted from thawed PBMCs. Patients were a few combined kidney and bone marrow transplant recipients from the ITN036ST trial, and only these trial subjects had samples available. Healthy control blood was processed to PBMCs by Ficoll density gradient and cryopreserved, and patient PBMCs were collected before and after transplant. Genomic DNA was extracted from sorted cells with the QIAGEN DNeasy Blood and Tissue Kit for TCRbeta CDR3 sequencing. High-throughput TCRbeta CDR3 sequencing, which included PCR amplification with bias correction and internal controls, was done commercially through immunoSEQ. The paper's data handling went like this. Unique productive TCRbeta sequences were defined by CDR3 nucleotide sequence where primers matched, otherwise by CDR3 amino acid sequence with Vbeta and Jbeta genes. As a correction for sorting error, sequences shared between sorted populations at a frequency ratio of 2:1 or less were discarded, and the remaining shared sequences were assigned to the higher population. A sequence counted as donor-reactive if, in CFSE-low cells, the sequence had a frequency of at least 0.01% and was expanded at least 5-fold compared with unstimulated cells. Repertoire divergence was quantified by Jensen-Shannon divergence using the top 100 TCRbeta sequences ranked by frequency. For samples with multiple sequencing runs, sorting error was corrected in each run separately before the runs were combined. Held by TCRdb, this immuneACCESS table contains in-frame sequences only and omits some clones. Under half of the omission traces to an unresolved V gene where checked; the cause of the rest is unknown. The DNA was the basis for D and trimming; V, J and clone size are from that table. This sample lists 84,000 or so clones; approximately 93% were detected once. The ten largest clones capture 1.6% of the sample.

The paper as a whole reports these results and caveats: PCR primers changed over time for some patients, so nucleotide-level comparison across those patients' samples was not possible. The most biologically relevant and donor-specific TCRbeta repertoire appeared to be identified by expanding Tregs with activated donor B cells. In tolerant patients, donor-specific Tregs expanded more than Tregs overall, which suggests antigen-driven rather than nonspecific expansion. Biological reproducibility was not directly assessed, although technical replication error appeared to be minimal. The study was limited by small patient numbers, and the findings need validation in larger populations and under other immunosuppression protocols.

The V gene is TRBV6-6 and the J gene is TRBJ1-6, with TRBD1 matching 9 junction bases. The specimen was CD4+ T cells from blood (PBMCs), collected 12 months after the transplant. The source of this sequence is a human patient who received a combined kidney and bone marrow transplant. In transplant recipients, some T cells may be of donor rather than host origin. The base sequence is TGTGCCAGCAGGTCCGGGACAGGGATTTCCCCCCTCCACTTT. Translated, it reads CASRSGTGISPLHF.